A selection of T cell receptor beta chains follows, all from one sample in a study of blood T cell repertoires in COVID-19. Clones were read by immunoSEQ multiplex PCR, and TCRdb kept only the in-frame ones, dropping some. This repertoire shows about 160,000 clones, roughly 86% found once; its top ten account for just under 4%. What was sequenced was peripheral blood. The receptors stem from a woman aged 55-69 years who had recovered from COVID-19. Both conserved end residues are part of each CDR3. A D gene is named only where the DNA matches it firmly. Part of the rows lack a size; the others show once, few, many or a class for expanded clones.

clone_size d_call cdr3_length j_call v_call cdr3_nt cdr3_aa
- TRBD1 14 TRBJ1-1 TRBV5-4 TGTGCCAGCAGCCGGGGGACAGGGAACACTGAAGCTTTCTTT CASSRGTGNTEAFF
- TRBD1 14 TRBJ1-1 TRBV5-1 TGCGCCAGCAGCTTACAGGGGGGCGGCACTGAAGCTTTCTTT CASSLQGGGTEAFF
- TRBD1 13 TRBJ2-7 TRBV12-3/TRBV12-4 TGTGCCAGCAGAGAGCAGGGGGCCTACGAGCAGTACTTC CASREQGAYEQYF
- TRBD1 15 TRBJ2-7 TRBV28 TGTGCCAGCAGTTTCCAGACAGGGGGCCCCTACGAGCAGTACTTC CASSFQTGGPYEQYF
- - 15 TRBJ2-5 TRBV6-1 TGTGCCAGCAGTGAAGCGCTGGCAGGGCCAGAGACCCAGTACTTC CASSEALAGPETQYF
- TRBD1 14 TRBJ1-5 TRBV2 TGTGCCAGCAGTGCACAGGGGAGAAATCAGCCCCAGCATTTT CASSAQGRNQPQHF
- TRBD1 19 TRBJ2-3 TRBV9 TGTGCCAGCAGCGTAGCCCTGGGGGGCCGGGACAGGGTACAAGATACGCAGTATTTT CASSVALGGRDRVQDTQYF
- - 17 TRBJ1-5 TRBV4-2 TGTGCCAGCAGCCAAGATTCCGCCGAGTATAGCAATCAGCCCCAGCATTTT CASSQDSAEYSNQPQHF
- TRBD2 18 TRBJ2-5 TRBV30 TGTGCCTGGAGTCTGGGGACTAGCGGGGGGGCCTCCCAAGAGACCCAGTACTTC CAWSLGTSGGASQETQYF
- - 16 TRBJ2-5 TRBV24-1 TGTGCCACCAGTGATCCCCCGGGGGTATCCTCAGGGACCCAGTACTTC CATSDPPGVSSGTQYF
- TRBD1 16 TRBJ1-3 TRBV28 TGTGCCAGCAGTACCGTCGGACAGGGATCTGGAAACACCATATATTTT CASSTVGQGSGNTIYF
- TRBD1 17 TRBJ2-2 TRBV10-3 TGTGCCATCAGTGAGTCATTTGGACAGGCGAACACCGGGGAGCTGTTTTTT CAISESFGQANTGELFF
- TRBD2 19 TRBJ2-2 TRBV5-1 TGCGCCAGCAGCGCCTCGTCGACTAGCGGGACTAGAATAACCGGGGAGCTGTTTTTT CASSASSTSGTRITGELFF
- TRBD2 13 TRBJ2-1 TRBV7-2 TGTGCCAGCAGCTGGGGTACTAGCGGGGAGCAGTTCTTC CASSWGTSGEQFF
- - 14 TRBJ2-7 TRBV30 TGTGCCTGGAGTCCAAGGGGAATTCGTGGCGAGCAGTACTTC CAWSPRGIRGEQYF
- TRBD1 14 TRBJ1-2 TRBV5-1 TGCGCCAGCAGCTTGGTTACAGGGGACTATGGCTACACCTTC CASSLVTGDYGYTF
- TRBD1 17 TRBJ2-6 TRBV28 TGTGCCACCAGTGGGGGGGACAGGGGGCCTGGGGCCAACGTCCTGACTTTC CATSGGDRGPGANVLTF
- TRBD1 16 TRBJ1-3 TRBV13 TGTGCCAGCATGGAGAGGCCAGGGGGGTCTGGAAACACCATATATTTT CASMERPGGSGNTIYF
- TRBD1 14 TRBJ1-4 TRBV3-1/TRBV3-2 TGTGCCAGCAGCCAAGGACAGGGTTATGAAAAACTGTTTTTT CASSQGQGYEKLFF
- TRBD2 16 TRBJ2-1 TRBV5-1 TGCGCCAGCAGCTTGGCTGCTAGCGGGGGGTACAATGAGCAGTTCTTC CASSLAASGGYNEQFF
- TRBD1 13 TRBJ1-1 TRBV12-3/TRBV12-4 TGTGCCAGCAGTGGACAGGGCCGGACTGAAGCTTTCTTT CASSGQGRTEAFF
- - 14 TRBJ1-2 TRBV4-3 TGCGCCAGCAGCCAAGATATCGGGGTTGGGGGCTACACCTTC CASSQDIGVGGYTF
- - 12 TRBJ2-7 TRBV3-1/TRBV3-2 TGTGCCAGCAGCCAAGCAGGGATCGAGCAGTACTTC CASSQAGIEQYF
- - 15 TRBJ2-3 TRBV9 TGTGCCAGCAGCGAACGACAGAATTCCCGCGATACGCAGTATTTT CASSERQNSRDTQYF
few - 16 TRBJ1-2 TRBV4-3 TGCGCCAGCAGCCAAGATGTAAAGAGGGCCGTCTATGGCTACACCTTC CASSQDVKRAVYGYTF
- TRBD1 18 TRBJ1-1 TRBV5-1 TGCGCCAGCAGCTTAGAACAGGGGGCCGTCGCGAAAGACACTGAAGCTTTCTTT CASSLEQGAVAKDTEAFF
- TRBD1 13 TRBJ1-6 TRBV5-1 TGCGCCAGCAGCCACGGGACAGGGGATTCCCTCCACTTT CASSHGTGDSLHF
- TRBD1 15 TRBJ1-1 TRBV5-1 TGCGCCAGCAGCTTGGAGGGCAGGGGGGACACTGAAGCTTTCTTT CASSLEGRGDTEAFF
- TRBD2 15 TRBJ2-7 TRBV3-1/TRBV3-2 TGTGCCAGCAGCCCCCGGACTAGCGGAGACTACGAGCAGTACTTC CASSPRTSGDYEQYF
- - 13 TRBJ1-5 TRBV5-5 TGTGCCAGCAGTTTGGGCGTCGATCCGCCCCAGCATTTT CASSLGVDPPQHF
- TRBD2 12 TRBJ2-7 TRBV29-1 TGCAGCGCCTGGCGCGGGGGCTACGAGCAGTACTTC CSAWRGGYEQYF
- TRBD2 16 TRBJ2-3 TRBV5-1 TGCGCCAGCAGCTTGGGGGTAGCGGGATGGGCAGATACGCAGTATTTT CASSLGVAGWADTQYF
once - 14 TRBJ1-6 TRBV7-6 TGTGCCAGCGGGAGGGTGGCAGGGCCAACACCCCTCCACTTT CASGRVAGPTPLHF
- TRBD1 14 TRBJ1-4 TRBV6-1 TGTGCCAGCAGTGACCGGGACAGGGATGAAAAACTGTTTTTT CASSDRDRDEKLFF
- - 17 TRBJ1-6 TRBV4-1 TGCGCCAGCAGCCCGTGGACAGTAAGCTCCTATAATTCACCCCTCCACTTT CASSPWTVSSYNSPLHF
once - 15 TRBJ1-4 TRBV5-5 TGTGCCAGCAGTCCTACAGGGATGGGTAATGAAAAACTGTTTTTT CASSPTGMGNEKLFF
- TRBD1 17 TRBJ2-2 TRBV5-1 TGCGCCAGCAGCTTAGTAGGGGGCCCGCGAGGCACCGGGGAGCTGTTTTTT CASSLVGGPRGTGELFF
- - 14 TRBJ1-1 TRBV14 TGTGCCAGCAGCCACCGAACAGGGAACACTGAAGCTTTCTTT CASSHRTGNTEAFF
- - 16 TRBJ1-6 TRBV21-1 TGTGCCAGCACCATCACAGGGTCACTGAGAAATTCACCCCTCCACTTT CASTITGSLRNSPLHF
- - 19 TRBJ2-3 TRBV13 TGTGCCAGCAGCTTCCCAGGGCGGCCCGGGGGGCCCGGGGGAGATACGCAGTATTTT CASSFPGRPGGPGGDTQYF
- TRBD2 14 TRBJ2-3 TRBV2 TGTGCCAGCAAAGCGGGGGGGCCCCCAGATACGCAGTATTTT CASKAGGPPDTQYF
- - 14 TRBJ1-5 TRBV19 TGTGCCAGTAGTTCCCGCCGGGGGGAGGGACCCCAGCATTTT CASSSRRGEGPQHF
- TRBD2 17 TRBJ2-2 TRBV28 TGTGCCAGCAGTACACTAGCGGGGGGCCGGGGGACCGGGGAGCTGTTTTTT CASSTLAGGRGTGELFF
- - 16 TRBJ2-5 TRBV4-1 TGCGCCAGCAGCCAAGATCAGAGTTGGGTCGGGGAGACCCAGTACTTC CASSQDQSWVGETQYF
- - 18 TRBJ1-3 TRBV5-1 TGCGCCAGCAGCTTGGGTTACGGGGACTCGAGCTCTGGAAACACCATATATTTT CASSLGYGDSSSGNTIYF
- TRBD2 14 TRBJ2-1 TRBV7-9 TGTGCCAGCAGCTTAGGCGGGCTAGCGGCTGAGCAGTTCTTC CASSLGGLAAEQFF
- - 15 TRBJ2-3 TRBV2 TGTGCCAGCAGTGAAGCTAGTCATAGCACAGATACGCAGTATTTT CASSEASHSTDTQYF
- - 14 TRBJ2-1 TRBV7-3 TGTGCCAGCAGCCTCCAGACTGCCGTCAATGAGCAGTTCTTC CASSLQTAVNEQFF
- TRBD2 16 TRBJ2-1 TRBV28 TGTGCCAGCAGTCCCCAAGGCGGGGGATACTACAATGAGCAGTTCTTC CASSPQGGGYYNEQFF
once - 12 TRBJ1-2 TRBV24-1 TGTGCCACCAGTGACTCCAACTATGGCTACACCTTC CATSDSNYGYTF
- - 14 TRBJ2-2 TRBV19 TGTGCCAGTAGTATTCGTCTTATAACCGGGGAGCTGTTTTTT CASSIRLITGELFF
- - 15 TRBJ2-7 TRBV7-3 TGTGCCAGCAGCCTAGCAGCCGGAGCCCTCTACGAGCAGTACTTC CASSLAAGALYEQYF
- - 15 TRBJ1-5 TRBV9 TGTGCCAGCAGCGTAGATCCAGGGATCAATCAGCCCCAGCATTTT CASSVDPGINQPQHF
- - 15 TRBJ1-3 TRBV28 TGTGCCAGCAGTTTATACAGGTCTTTTGGAAACACCATATATTTT CASSLYRSFGNTIYF
- - 14 TRBJ1-1 TRBV21-1 TGTGCCAGTCGGTCCGGCGGAATGAACACTGAAGCTTTCTTT CASRSGGMNTEAFF
- - 14 TRBJ1-4 TRBV3-1/TRBV3-2 TGTGCCAGCAGCCTCAGGGTACAACAAGAAAAACTGTTTTTT CASSLRVQQEKLFF